Described below is a single TCR beta chain sequence and its context. These data originate in a study of blood T cell repertoires in COVID-19. Study overall: Samples taken during acute and convalescent COVID-19 were collected in the United States, Italy and Spain.

Participants came from fewer than 25 US areas, aged about 18 to 95 years. Data came from immunoSEQ multiplex PCR; TCRdb stores just in-frame clones and leaves some out. The sample lists about 270,000 clones, around 88% occurring once. V dropped 3 bases and J dropped 1; count of bases not matched to a gene: 7. The CDR3 runs to 16 residues. Germline-derived CDR1 and CDR2 are SGHTA and FQGNSA. The chain joins TRBV7-2 to TRBJ2-3; TRBD2 matches 7 bases. The clonotype originates from a woman between 35 and 50 years old with acute COVID-19. The sequenced sample consisted of PBMCs or T cells enriched from blood (not recorded which). CDR3 loop: CASSFLAAGGTDTQYF. The DNA for the CDR3 is TGTGCCAGCAGCTTTCTAGCGGCGGGAGGCACAGATACGCAGTATTTT. Full variable domain (missing parts from reference TRBV7-2 and TRBJ2-3): GAGVSQSPSNKVTEKGKDVELRCDPISGHTALYWYRQSLGQGLEFLIYFQGNSAPDKSGLPSDRFSAERTGGSVSTLTIQRTQQEDSAVYLCASSFLAAGGTDTQYFGPGTRLTVL.